A selection of T cell receptor beta chains follows, all from one sample in a study of T-cell reconstitution after alpha-beta-depleted transplantation in children. TCRdb redid the calling of the PCR reads with MiXCR, one entry per CDR3 protein. The sample contains hundreds of thousands of distinct CDR3 sequences, around a sixth of which appear only once. The source was PBMCs from the stem cell graft donor, collected from the stem cell graft. Source of these receptors: a human donor who donated a stem cell graft to a child with acute myeloid leukemia. Both conserved end residues are part of each CDR3. D genes are given only for firm matches. Part of the rows lack a size; the others show once, few, many or a class for expanded clones.

>TRBV12-3/TRBV12-4|TRBJ2-3|NA|TRBD2|17
CASSLVRLAGYTDTQYF
TGTGCCAGCAGTTTAGTTCGGCTAGCGGGGTACACAGATACGCAGTATTTT
>TRBV20-1|TRBJ2-1|NA|TRBD2|16
CSVNWGLAGDYNEQFF
TGCAGTGTTAATTGGGGACTAGCGGGGGATTACAATGAGCAGTTCTTC
>TRBV12-3/TRBV12-4|TRBJ1-5|NA|NA|12
CASSPSIPPQHF
TGTGCCAGCAGCCCAAGTATCCCGCCCCAGCATTTT
>TRBV29-1|TRBJ2-5|few|NA|14
CSVEGGTYQETQYF
TGCAGCGTTGAAGGGGGGACGTACCAAGAGACCCAGTACTTC
>TRBV12-3/TRBV12-4|TRBJ2-1|few|TRBD2|16
CASSRGLAGPYNEQFF
TGTGCCAGCAGCCGGGGACTAGCGGGACCATACAATGAGCAGTTCTTC
>TRBV7-2|TRBJ2-7|NA|TRBD2|14
CASSPIAGTYEQYF
TGTGCCAGCAGCCCGATAGCGGGGACCTACGAGCAGTACTTC
>TRBV20-1|TRBJ1-5|many|NA|17
CSASSVPRRYSNQPQHF
TGCAGTGCTAGCAGCGTTCCGAGGAGGTACAGCAATCAGCCCCAGCATTTT
>TRBV28|TRBJ1-5|NA|TRBD1|16
CASSTLTQGSGQPQHF
TGTGCCAGCAGTACCCTGACACAGGGGTCGGGTCAGCCCCAGCATTTT
>TRBV5-1|TRBJ2-3|few|NA|18
CASSLRDLKGSNTDTQYF
TGCGCCAGCAGCCTCCGGGACCTTAAGGGGTCAAACACAGATACGCAGTATTTT
>TRBV25-1|TRBJ2-3|few|TRBD1|16
CASSEDRTGVTDTQYF
TGTGCCAGCAGTGAAGATCGGACAGGGGTCACAGATACGCAGTATTTT
>TRBV28|TRBJ2-1|few|NA|15
CASRKTERSYNEQFF
TGTGCCAGCAGAAAGACAGAACGCTCCTACAATGAGCAGTTCTTC
>TRBV7-6|TRBJ2-3|NA|TRBD2|16
CASSYQRGPGVDTQYF
TGTGCCAGCAGCTATCAGCGGGGCCCTGGGGTAGATACGCAGTATTTT
>TRBV7-9|TRBJ1-1|few|NA|14
CASSLGGGWTEAFF
TGTGCCAGCAGCTTAGGGGGGGGTTGGACTGAAGCTTTCTTT
>TRBV15|TRBJ1-4|NA|NA|15
CATSRETGGNEKLFF
TGTGCCACCAGCAGAGAGACAGGCGGTAATGAAAAACTGTTTTTT
>TRBV27|TRBJ1-2|many|NA|15
CASSLGPRPTNGYTF
TGTGCCAGCAGTTTAGGACCCCGCCCAACCAATGGCTACACCTTC
>TRBV20-1|TRBJ1-6|many|NA|13
CSARGPAGAPLHF
TGCAGTGCTAGAGGTCCCGCCGGGGCACCCCTCCACTTT
>TRBV5-5|TRBJ2-1|few|TRBD2|17
CASRGLGGAIWYNEQFF
TGTGCCAGCAGGGGGCTCGGGGGGGCGATCTGGTACAATGAGCAGTTCTTC
>TRBV20-1|TRBJ1-1|many|TRBD1|15
CSANPWTGREGEAFF
TGCAGTGCCAACCCTTGGACAGGGCGGGAAGGTGAAGCTTTCTTT
>TRBV28|TRBJ2-1|few|TRBD1|15
CASNRQGETYNEQFF
TGTGCCAGCAACCGACAGGGGGAAACTTACAATGAGCAGTTCTTC
>TRBV20-1|TRBJ2-7|many|NA|15
CSARDRTASSYEQYF
TGCAGTGCTAGAGATAGGACAGCGAGCTCCTACGAGCAGTACTTC
>TRBV21-1|TRBJ1-5|NA|NA|16
CASSKLETGCNQPQHF
TGTGCCAGCAGCAAGTTGGAGACAGGCTGCAATCAGCCCCAGCATTTT
>TRBV29-1|TRBJ2-1|many|TRBD1|13
CSVMGQGKGEQFF
TGCAGCGTCATGGGACAGGGGAAGGGTGAGCAGTTCTTC
>TRBV4-1|TRBJ2-3|NA|NA|14
CASSQAASTDTQYF
TGCGCCAGCAGCCAAGCTGCTAGCACAGATACGCAGTATTTT
>TRBV20-1|TRBJ2-1|many|TRBD1|16
CSARAGDRRFYNEQFF
TGCAGTGCTAGGGCCGGGGACAGGAGATTTTACAATGAGCAGTTCTTC
>TRBV20-1|TRBJ2-5|NA|TRBD2|16
CSASRWTSGNQETQYF
TGCAGTGCTTCCCGATGGACTAGCGGGAACCAAGAGACCCAGTACTTC
>TRBV20-1|TRBJ2-1|many|NA|12
CSAMGGRNEQFF
TGCAGTGCTATGGGGGGTAGGAATGAGCAGTTCTTC
>TRBV11-2|TRBJ1-5|few|TRBD1|20
CASSLGFAGTGVYSNQPQHF
TGTGCCAGCAGCTTAGGATTTGCCGGGACAGGAGTTTATAGCAATCAGCCCCAGCATTTT
>TRBV5-5|TRBJ2-7|many|NA|15
CASSQIGTPSYEQYF
TGTGCCAGCAGCCAAATAGGGACACCGTCCTACGAGCAGTACTTC
>TRBV7-9|TRBJ1-1|few|NA|13
CASSFAGTSEAFF
TGTGCCAGCAGCTTCGCCGGGACGTCTGAAGCTTTCTTT
>TRBV7-9|TRBJ2-7|NA|NA|12
CASSPYGYEQYF
TGTGCCAGCAGCCCGTACGGGTACGAGCAGTACTTC
>TRBV4-2|TRBJ2-1|NA|NA|14
CASSHPGGGGEQFF
TGTGCCAGCAGCCACCCGGGAGGGGGCGGTGAGCAGTTCTTC
>TRBV20-1|TRBJ1-4|NA|NA|15
CSARDPGAARGKLFF
TGCAGTGCTAGAGATCCTGGAGCGGCAAGAGGGAAACTGTTTTTT
>TRBV12-3/TRBV12-4|TRBJ1-1|many|NA|14
CASSQRQMNTEAFF
TGTGCCAGCAGCCAGAGACAGATGAACACTGAAGCTTTCTTT
>TRBV5-5|TRBJ2-2|few|NA|14
CASTLRVDTGELFF
TGTGCCAGCACACTCAGGGTCGACACCGGGGAGCTGTTTTTT
>TRBV20-1|TRBJ2-7|few|TRBD2|14
CSARGSSGGYEQYF
TGCAGTGCTAGAGGATCAAGCGGGGGCTACGAGCAGTACTTC
>TRBV20-1|TRBJ1-1|many|NA|13
CSARGQMNTEAFF
TGCAGTGCTAGAGGACAGATGAACACTGAAGCTTTCTTT
>TRBV12-3/TRBV12-4|TRBJ1-1|NA|NA|14
CASSLGGMVSEAFF
TGTGCCAGCAGTTTGGGGGGAATGGTCTCTGAAGCTTTCTTT
>TRBV3-1|TRBJ1-5|many|NA|13
CASSQGGNQPQHF
TGTGCCAGCAGCCAGGGCGGCAATCAGCCCCAGCATTTT
>TRBV20-1|TRBJ2-2|many|TRBD1|13
CSARTGGTGELFF
TGCAGTGCTAGAACAGGGGGTACCGGGGAGCTGTTTTTT
>TRBV20-1|TRBJ1-5|few|TRBD1|14
CSATTGWSNQPQHF
TGCAGTGCTACGACAGGGTGGAGCAATCAGCCCCAGCATTTT
>TRBV15|TRBJ1-1|NA|NA|13
CATGRGGATEAFF
TGTGCCACCGGTCGAGGGGGGGCCACTGAAGCTTTCTTT
>TRBV7-2|TRBJ1-1|many|TRBD1|16
CASSPRWGTANTEAFF
TGTGCCAGCAGTCCTCGGTGGGGGACAGCGAACACTGAAGCTTTCTTT
>TRBV10-3|TRBJ2-5|NA|TRBD1|14
CAISEWTGQETQYF
TGTGCCATCAGTGAGTGGACAGGGCAAGAGACCCAGTACTTC
>TRBV27|TRBJ2-6|few|NA|15
CVSRPLYSGANVLTF
TGTGTCTCTCGCCCATTGTACTCTGGGGCCAACGTCCTGACTTTC